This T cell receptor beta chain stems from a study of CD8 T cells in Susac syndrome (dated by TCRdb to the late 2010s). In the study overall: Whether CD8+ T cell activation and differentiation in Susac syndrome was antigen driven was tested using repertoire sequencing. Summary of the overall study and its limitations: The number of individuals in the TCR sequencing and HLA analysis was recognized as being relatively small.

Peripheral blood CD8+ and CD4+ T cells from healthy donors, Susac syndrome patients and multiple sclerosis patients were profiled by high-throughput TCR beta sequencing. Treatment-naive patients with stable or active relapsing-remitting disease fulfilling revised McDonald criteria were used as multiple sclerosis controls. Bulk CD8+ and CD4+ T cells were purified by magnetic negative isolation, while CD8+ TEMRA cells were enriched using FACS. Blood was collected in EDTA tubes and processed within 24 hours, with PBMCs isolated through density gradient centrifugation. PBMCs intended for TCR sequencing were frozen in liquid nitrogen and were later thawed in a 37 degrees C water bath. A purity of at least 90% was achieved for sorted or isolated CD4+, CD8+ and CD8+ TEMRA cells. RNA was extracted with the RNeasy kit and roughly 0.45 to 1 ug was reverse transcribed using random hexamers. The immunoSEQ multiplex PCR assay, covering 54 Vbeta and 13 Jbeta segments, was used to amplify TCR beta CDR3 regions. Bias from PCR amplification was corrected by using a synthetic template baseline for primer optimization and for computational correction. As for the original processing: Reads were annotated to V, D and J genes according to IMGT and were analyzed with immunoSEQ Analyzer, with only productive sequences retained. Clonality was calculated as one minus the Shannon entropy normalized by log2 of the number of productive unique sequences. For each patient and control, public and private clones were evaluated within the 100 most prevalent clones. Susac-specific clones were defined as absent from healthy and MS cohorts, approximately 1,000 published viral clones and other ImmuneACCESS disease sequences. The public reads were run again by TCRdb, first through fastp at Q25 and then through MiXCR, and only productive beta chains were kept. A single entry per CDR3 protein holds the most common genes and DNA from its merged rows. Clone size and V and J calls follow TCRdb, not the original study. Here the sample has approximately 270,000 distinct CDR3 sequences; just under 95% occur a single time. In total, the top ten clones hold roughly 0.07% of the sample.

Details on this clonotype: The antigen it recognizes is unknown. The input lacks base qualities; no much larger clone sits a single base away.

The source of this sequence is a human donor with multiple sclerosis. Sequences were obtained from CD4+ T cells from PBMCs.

The CDR3 has the sequence CASSSPFYEQYV. The nucleotides are TGTGCCAGCAGCTCTCCTTTCTACGAGCAGTACGTC. The chain joins TRBV7-2 to TRBJ2-7, with the D gene too uncertain to name. V and J are truncated by 4 bases and 3 bases respectively, leaving an intervening sequence of 7 bases. According to the germline V gene, CDR1 reads SGHTA and CDR2 reads FQGNSA. The CDR3, cysteine through valine, is 12 amino acids long. CDR3 DNA is the only sequence kept; it has 36 bases, read in frame from the first base.